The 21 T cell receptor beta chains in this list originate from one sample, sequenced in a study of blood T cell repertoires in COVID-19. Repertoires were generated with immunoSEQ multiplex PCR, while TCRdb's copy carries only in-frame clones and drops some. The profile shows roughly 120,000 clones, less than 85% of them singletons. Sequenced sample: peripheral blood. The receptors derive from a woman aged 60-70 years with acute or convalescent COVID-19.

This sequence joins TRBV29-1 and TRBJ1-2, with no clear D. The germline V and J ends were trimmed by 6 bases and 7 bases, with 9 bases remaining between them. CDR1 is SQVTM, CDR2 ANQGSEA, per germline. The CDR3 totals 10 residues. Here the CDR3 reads CSVVEVGYTF. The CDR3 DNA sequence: TGCAGCGTCGTGGAGGTTGGCTACACCTTC.

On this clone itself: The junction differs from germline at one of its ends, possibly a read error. In nucleotides, the CDR3 is TGTGCTAGCAGCTTAACGGGTGGGGGCAGGGAGACCCAGTACTTC. Translating gives CASSLTGGGRETQYF. The V and J genes are TRBV7-7 and TRBJ2-5, with D perhaps matching TRBD1 (6 bases). The V gene's germline CDR1 is SSHAT and CDR2 FNYEAQ (reference sequence). CDR3 size: 15 residues.

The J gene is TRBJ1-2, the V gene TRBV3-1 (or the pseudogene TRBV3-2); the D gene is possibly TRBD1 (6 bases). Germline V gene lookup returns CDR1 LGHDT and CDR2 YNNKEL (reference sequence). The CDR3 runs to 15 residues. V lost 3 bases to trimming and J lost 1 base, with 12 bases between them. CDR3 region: CASSQGGPVNYGYTF. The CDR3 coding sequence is TGTGCCAGCAGCCAGGGGGGGCCCGTTAACTATGGCTACACCTTC.

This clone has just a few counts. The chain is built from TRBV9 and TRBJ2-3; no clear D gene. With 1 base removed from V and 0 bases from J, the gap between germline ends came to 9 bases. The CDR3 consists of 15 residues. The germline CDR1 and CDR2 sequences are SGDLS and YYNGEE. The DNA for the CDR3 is TGTGCCAGCAGCGTAAACGGAGTTAGCACAGATACGCAGTATTTT. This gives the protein CASSVNGVSTDTQYF.

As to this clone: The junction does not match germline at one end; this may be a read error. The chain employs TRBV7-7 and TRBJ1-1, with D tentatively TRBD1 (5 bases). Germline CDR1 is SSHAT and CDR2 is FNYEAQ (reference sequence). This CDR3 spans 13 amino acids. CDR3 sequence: CASSFGEGTEAFF. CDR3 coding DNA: TGTGCTAGCAGCTTTGGGGAGGGGACTGAAGCTTTCTTT.

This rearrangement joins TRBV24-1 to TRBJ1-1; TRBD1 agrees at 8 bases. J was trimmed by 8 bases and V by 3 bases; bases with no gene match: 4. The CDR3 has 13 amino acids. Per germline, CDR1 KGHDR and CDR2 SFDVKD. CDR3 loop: CATSDTRDREAFF. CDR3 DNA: TGTGCCACCAGTGATACCCGGGACAGGGAAGCTTTCTTT.

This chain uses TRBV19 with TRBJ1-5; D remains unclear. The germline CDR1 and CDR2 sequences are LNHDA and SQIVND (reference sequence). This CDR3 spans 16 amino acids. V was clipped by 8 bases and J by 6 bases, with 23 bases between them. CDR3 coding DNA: TGTGCCAGTGCGAATCCTGGGGTTGTGCGGGGTCAGCCCCAGCATTTT. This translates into CASANPGVVRGQPQHF.

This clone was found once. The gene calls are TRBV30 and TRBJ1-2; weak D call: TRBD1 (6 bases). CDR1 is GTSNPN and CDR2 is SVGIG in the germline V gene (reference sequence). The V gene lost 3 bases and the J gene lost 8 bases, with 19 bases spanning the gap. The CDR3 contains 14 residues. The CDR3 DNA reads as TGTGCCTGGAGGAGTCAGGGGACCGGGGAGGGCTACACCTTC. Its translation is CAWRSQGTGEGYTF.

The CDR3 reads CASSSGTVNSPLHF. The CDR3 nucleotides are TGTGCCAGCAGCTCCGGGACAGTCAATTCACCCCTCCACTTT. The chain uses TRBV7-9 and TRBJ1-6, with 7 bases aligning to TRBD1. The CDR3 runs 14 residues. Germline CDR1 SEHNR, CDR2 FQNEAQ (reference sequence). Trimming cost V 4 bases and J 7 bases; bases outside gene matches: 4.

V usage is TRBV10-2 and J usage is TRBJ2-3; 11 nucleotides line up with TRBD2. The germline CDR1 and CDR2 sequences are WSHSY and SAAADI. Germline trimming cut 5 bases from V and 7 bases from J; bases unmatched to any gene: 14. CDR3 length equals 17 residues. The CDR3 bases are TGCGCCAGCAGTCACGGGACTAGCGGCCGGGCCCTAAATACGCAGTATTTT. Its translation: CASSHGTSGRALNTQYF.

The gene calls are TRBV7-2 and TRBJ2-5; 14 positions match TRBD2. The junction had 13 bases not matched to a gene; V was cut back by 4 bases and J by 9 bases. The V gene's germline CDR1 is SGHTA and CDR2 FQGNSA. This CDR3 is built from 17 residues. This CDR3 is CASSSSAGLAGAGAQYF. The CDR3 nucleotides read TGTGCCAGCAGCTCATCAGCGGGACTAGCGGGAGCAGGGGCCCAGTACTTC. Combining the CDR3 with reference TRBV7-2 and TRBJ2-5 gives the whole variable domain GAGVSQSPSNKVTEKGKDVELRCDPISGHTALYWYRQSLGQGLEFLIYFQGNSAPDKSGLPSDRFSAERTGGSVSTLTIQRTQQEDSAVYLCASSSSAGLAGAGAQYFGPGTRLLVL.

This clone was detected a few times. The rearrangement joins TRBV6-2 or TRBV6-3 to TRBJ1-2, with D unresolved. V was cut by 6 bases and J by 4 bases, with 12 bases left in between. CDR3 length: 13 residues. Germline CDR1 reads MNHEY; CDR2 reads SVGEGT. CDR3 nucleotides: TGTGCCAGCAGCCGTGGAGGGATCTATGGCTACACCTTC. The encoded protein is CASSRGGIYGYTF.

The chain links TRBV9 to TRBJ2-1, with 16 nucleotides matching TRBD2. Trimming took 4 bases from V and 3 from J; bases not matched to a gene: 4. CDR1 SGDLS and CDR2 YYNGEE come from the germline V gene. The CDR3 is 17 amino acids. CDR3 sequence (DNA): TGTGCCAGCAGCTCGGGACTAGCGGGAGGGTTCTACAATGAGCAGTTCTTC. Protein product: CASSSGLAGGFYNEQFF.

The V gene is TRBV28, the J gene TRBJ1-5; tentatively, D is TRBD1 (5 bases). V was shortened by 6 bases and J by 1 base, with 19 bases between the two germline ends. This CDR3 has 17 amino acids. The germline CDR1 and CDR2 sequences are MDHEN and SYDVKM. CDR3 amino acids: CASRPMIGRGSNQPQHF. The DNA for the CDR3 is TGTGCCAGCAGGCCTATGATCGGCCGGGGGAGCAATCAGCCCCAGCATTTT.

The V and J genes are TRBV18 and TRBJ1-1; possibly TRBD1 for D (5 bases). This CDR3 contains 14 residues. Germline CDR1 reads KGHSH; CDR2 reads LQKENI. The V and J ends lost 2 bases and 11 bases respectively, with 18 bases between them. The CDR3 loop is CASSPSPLTVPAFF. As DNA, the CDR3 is TGTGCCAGCTCACCATCTCCATTGACAGTGCCTGCTTTCTTT.

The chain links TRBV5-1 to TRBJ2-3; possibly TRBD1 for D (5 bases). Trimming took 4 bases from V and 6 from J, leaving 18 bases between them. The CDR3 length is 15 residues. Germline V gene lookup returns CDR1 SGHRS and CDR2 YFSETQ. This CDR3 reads CASSLQGPPGDTQYF. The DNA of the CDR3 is TGCGCCAGCAGCCTCCAGGGCCCCCCCGGGGATACGCAGTATTTT.

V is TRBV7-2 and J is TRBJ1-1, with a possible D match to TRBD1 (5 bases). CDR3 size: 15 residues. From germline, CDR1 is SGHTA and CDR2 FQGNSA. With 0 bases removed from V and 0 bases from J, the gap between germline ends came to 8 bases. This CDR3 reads CASSLAVGVNTEAFF. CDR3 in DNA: TGTGCCAGCAGCTTAGCGGTAGGGGTGAACACTGAAGCTTTCTTT.

The CDR3 loop reads CASSSLSGTDTQYF. The CDR3 DNA is TGTGCCAGCTCATCGCTTAGCGGCACAGATACGCAGTATTTT. This chain joins TRBV18 and TRBJ2-3, with a weak D call TRBD2 (5 bases). The V end lost 5 bases, the J end lost 1 base, and 10 bases lay between the germline ends. Germline V CDR1 and CDR2: KGHSH, LQKENI. This CDR3 is 14 amino acids long.

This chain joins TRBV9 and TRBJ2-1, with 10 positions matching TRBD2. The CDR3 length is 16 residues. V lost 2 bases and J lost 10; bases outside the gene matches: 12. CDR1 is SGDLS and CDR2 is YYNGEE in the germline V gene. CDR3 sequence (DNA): TGTGCCAGCAGCGTCAGCCCAGCGGGGGGGCCGGAGGAGCAGTTCTTC. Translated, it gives CASSVSPAGGPEEQFF. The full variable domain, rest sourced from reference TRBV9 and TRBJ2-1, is DSGVTQTPKHLITATGQRVTLRCSPRSGDLSVYWYQQSLDQGLQFLIQYYNGEERAKGNILERFSAQQFPDLHSELNLSSLELGDSALYFCASSVSPAGGPEEQFFGPGTRLTVL.

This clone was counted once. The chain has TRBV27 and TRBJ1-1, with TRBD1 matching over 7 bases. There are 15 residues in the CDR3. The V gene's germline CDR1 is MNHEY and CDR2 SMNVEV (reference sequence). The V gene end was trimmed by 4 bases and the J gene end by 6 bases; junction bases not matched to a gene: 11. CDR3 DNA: TGTGCCAGCAGTTCCCCGGGACAGTCTCTCGCTGAAGCTTTCTTT. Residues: CASSSPGQSLAEAFF.

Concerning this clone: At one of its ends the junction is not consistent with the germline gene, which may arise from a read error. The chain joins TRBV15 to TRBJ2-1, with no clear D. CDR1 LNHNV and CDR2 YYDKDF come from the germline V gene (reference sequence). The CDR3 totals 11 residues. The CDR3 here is CATSRDQVTVF. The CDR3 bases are TGTGCCACCAGCAGAGATCAAGTTACAGTCTTC.